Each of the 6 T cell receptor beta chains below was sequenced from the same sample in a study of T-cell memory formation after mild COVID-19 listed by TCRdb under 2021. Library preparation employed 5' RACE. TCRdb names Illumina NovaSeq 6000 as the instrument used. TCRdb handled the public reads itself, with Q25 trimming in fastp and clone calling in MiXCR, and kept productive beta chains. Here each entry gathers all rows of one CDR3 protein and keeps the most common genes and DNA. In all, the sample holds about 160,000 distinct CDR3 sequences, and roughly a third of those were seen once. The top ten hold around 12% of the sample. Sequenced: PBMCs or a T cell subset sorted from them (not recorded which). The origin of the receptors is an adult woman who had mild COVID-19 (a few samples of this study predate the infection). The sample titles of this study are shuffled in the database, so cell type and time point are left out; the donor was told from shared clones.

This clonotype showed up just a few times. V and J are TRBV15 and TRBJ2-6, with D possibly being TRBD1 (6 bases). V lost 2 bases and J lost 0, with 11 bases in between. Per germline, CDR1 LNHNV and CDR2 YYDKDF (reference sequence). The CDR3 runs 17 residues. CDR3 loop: CATSRPDSNSGANVLTF. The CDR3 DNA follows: TGTGCCACCAGCAGACCGGACAGCAACTCTGGGGCCAACGTCCTGACTTTC.

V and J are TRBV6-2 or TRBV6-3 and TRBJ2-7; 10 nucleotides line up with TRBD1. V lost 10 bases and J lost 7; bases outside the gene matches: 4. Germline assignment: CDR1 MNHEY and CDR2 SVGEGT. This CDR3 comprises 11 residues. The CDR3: CATGTGEEQYF. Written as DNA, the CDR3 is TGTGCCACCGGGACAGGGGAAGAGCAGTACTTC.

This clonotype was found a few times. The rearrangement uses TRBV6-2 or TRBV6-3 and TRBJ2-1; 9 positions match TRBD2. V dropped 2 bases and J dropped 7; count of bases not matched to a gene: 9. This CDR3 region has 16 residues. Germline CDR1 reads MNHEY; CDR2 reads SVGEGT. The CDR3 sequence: CASSYTSGPPWNEQFF. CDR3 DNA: TGTGCCAGCAGTTACACTAGCGGGCCCCCGTGGAATGAGCAGTTCTTC.

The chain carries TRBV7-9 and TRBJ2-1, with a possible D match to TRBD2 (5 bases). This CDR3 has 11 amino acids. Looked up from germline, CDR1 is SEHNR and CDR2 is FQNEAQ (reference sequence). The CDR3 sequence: CGGSSYNEQFF. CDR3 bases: TGTGGAGGGAGCTCCTACAATGAGCAGTTCTTC.

CDR3 coding DNA: TGTGCCAGCAGGCGGGGAACACAGCCCCAGCATTTT. Translating gives CASRRGTQPQHF. V usage is TRBV12-3 or TRBV12-4 and J usage is TRBJ1-5; no definite D call. This CDR3 comprises 12 residues. V was trimmed by 6 bases and J by 7 bases, leaving 10 bases between them.

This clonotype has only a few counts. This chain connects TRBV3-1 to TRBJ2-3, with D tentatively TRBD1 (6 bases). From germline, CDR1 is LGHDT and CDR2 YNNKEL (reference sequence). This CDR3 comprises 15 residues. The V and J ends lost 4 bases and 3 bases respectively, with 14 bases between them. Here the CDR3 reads CASSPGHGWTDTQYF. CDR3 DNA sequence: TGTGCCAGCAGCCCGGGACACGGCTGGACAGATACGCAGTATTTT.